These 4 T cell receptor beta chains came from one sample sequenced in a study of identifying expanded T cells in peripheral blood. The data were produced by immunoSEQ multiplex PCR, yet TCRdb's version contains in-frame clones alone and is incomplete. The sample lists about 52,000 clones; 70% to 85% were seen once. The sample consisted of blood. These TCRs come from a person aged 18-70 years in good health.

This clone has just a few counts. V is TRBV7-2 and J is TRBJ2-1; either TRBD1 or TRBD2 may fit D (6 bases each). Deletions cut 6 bases from V and 4 bases from J, with 16 bases between. CDR1 and CDR2 (germline): SGHTA, FQGNSA. This CDR3 region has 15 residues. Written as DNA, the CDR3 is TGTGCCAGCAGGCTAGGGGCGGGACAATACAATGAGCAGTTCTTC. Its translation: CASRLGAGQYNEQFF.

The chain couples TRBV29-1 to TRBJ1-2, with unresolved D. This CDR3 has 12 amino acids. The ends were cut back, 4 bases at V and 7 bases at J, with 13 bases in the middle. Germline V gives CDR1 SQVTM, CDR2 ANQGSEA. In DNA, the CDR3 is TGCAGCGTTGTTGGAACAGCGGCTGGCTACACCTTC. Translated, it gives CSVVGTAAGYTF.

J is TRBJ2-2 and V is TRBV5-1; 9 nucleotides line up with TRBD2. With V trimmed by 3 bases and J by 5 bases, 5 bases remained unmatched. Germline V gene data show CDR1 as SGHRS and CDR2 as YFSETQ. The length of the CDR3 is 15 residues. CDR3 bases: TGCGCCAGCAGCTCGTTGCGGGGGGGAACCGGGGAGCTGTTTTTT. Its protein is CASSSLRGGTGELFF.

CDR3 residues: CASIRQGNTEAFF. Here the CDR3 DNA reads TGTGCCAGCATCAGACAGGGGAACACTGAAGCTTTCTTT. The gene calls are TRBV6-1 and TRBJ1-1; 7 nucleotides match TRBD1. The CDR3 sequence is 13 residues long. Germline CDR1 and CDR2: MNHNS and SASEGT. Losses at the gene ends were 7 bases for V and 1 base for J; bases not matched to a gene: 3.